The clone carrying this TCR beta chain was observed at least ten times. The data are from a study of T cells after yellow fever vaccination. About the study: It was with CD3, CD45RA, CCR7 and CD95 that the EM, EMRA, CM and Tscm memory subsets were sorted.

Study results and limitations: Within the sorted memory subsets, almost all vaccine-responding clonotypes could not be detected on day 0. The study re-detected most primary-vaccination clones after the booster (nearly 97% CD4, around 89% CD8). Researchers report a weaker secondary response that nonetheless peaked faster, day 5 versus 15.

TCRdb passed the 5' RACE reads through MiXCR, listing each CDR3 protein once. The sample yields 11,000 to 15,000 distinct CDR3 sequences, 7.3% seen once. This material consisted of PBMCs, either bulk or a sorted T-cell subset (CD4+, CD8+, memory, or dextramer-sorted; not recorded which), taken on the day of the yellow fever booster vaccination. The receptor's source is a man aged 18-30 years who received the YFV17D yellow fever vaccine.

Written as DNA, the CDR3 is TGTGCCAGCAGGATCTCCGGGACAGCCTGGGGCTACACCTTC. Amino acids: CASRISGTAWGYTF. The chain couples TRBV12-3 or TRBV12-4 to TRBJ1-2; TRBD1 aligns across 7 bases. This CDR3 spans 14 amino acids. The trim removed 6 bases at V and 8 bases at J, leaving 12 bases unmatched.